What follows are 26 T cell receptor beta chains derived from one specimen sequenced in a study of long-term antiretroviral therapy in people with HIV. It was version v3.0 of the immunoSEQ assay that was run at survey level. Some clones are missing from TCRdb's copy, which holds only in-frame ones; the method was immunoSEQ multiplex PCR. The sample shows some 40,000 clones, roughly four fifths of them seen only once. The material sequenced was unsorted PBMCs, taken 1 year after starting antiretroviral therapy. These receptor sequences come from a man between 18 and 35 years old with HIV.

The CDR3 here is CASSLTGMGELFF. The CDR3 DNA is TGTGCCAGCAGCTTGACAGGGATGGGGGAGCTGTTTTTT. V usage is TRBV5-4 and J usage is TRBJ2-2; D may be TRBD1 (6 bases). The CDR3 extends over 13 amino acids. Deletions cut 1 base from V and 8 bases from J, with 9 bases between. The germline CDR1 and CDR2 sequences are SGHNT and YYREEE (reference sequence). Filled out from reference TRBV5-4 and TRBJ2-2, the complete variable domain reads ETGVTQSPTHLIKTRGQQVTLRCSSQSGHNTVSWYQQALGQGPQFIFQYYREEENGRGNFPPRFSGLQFPNYSSELNVNALELDDSALYLCASSLTGMGELFFGEGSRLTVL.

The gene calls are TRBV27 and TRBJ2-5; tentatively, D is TRBD1 or TRBD2 (5 bases each). With 6 bases removed from V and 2 bases from J, the gap between germline ends came to 10 bases. This CDR3 is built from 13 residues. From germline, CDR1 is MNHEY and CDR2 SMNVEV (reference sequence). The CDR3 DNA is TGTGCCAGCAGGCCAGGGAGACAAGAGACCCAGTACTTC. Residues: CASRPGRQETQYF.

V gene TRBV27 combines with J gene TRBJ1-4; D unclear. Looked up from germline, CDR1 is MNHEY and CDR2 is SMNVEV (reference sequence). The CDR3 extends over 13 amino acids. V was pared by 8 bases and J by 6 bases, with 13 bases between. CDR3 nucleotides: TGTGCCAGCGGGCTCAGGAGCTATGAAAAACTGTTTTTT. Translation: CASGLRSYEKLFF. The full variable domain, rest sourced from reference TRBV27 and TRBJ1-4, is EAQVTQNPRYLITVTGKKLTVTCSQNMNHEYMSWYRQDPGLGLRQIYYSMNVEVTDKGDVPEGYKVSRKEKRNFPLILESPSPNQTSLYFCASGLRSYEKLFFGSGTQLSVL.

The rearrangement joins TRBV6-5 to TRBJ1-5, with unresolved D. The CDR3 contains 12 residues. The germline V and J ends were trimmed by 5 bases and 9 bases, with 11 bases remaining between them. Germline assignment: CDR1 MNHEY and CDR2 SVGAGI. DNA of the CDR3: TGTGCCAGCAGTGACAACTTAGGGCCCCAGCATTTT. It encodes CASSDNLGPQHF.

The gene calls are TRBV6-5 and TRBJ1-5, with 7 bases identical to TRBD1. Germline CDR1 is MNHEY and CDR2 is SVGAGI. Unmatched junction bases numbered 4, after V lost 5 bases and J lost 3 bases. CDR3 size: 14 residues. The CDR3 sequence is CASSLQGNNQPQHF. CDR3 sequence (DNA): TGTGCCAGCAGTCTACAGGGGAACAATCAGCCCCAGCATTTT.

This clone was seen a few times. The rearrangement links TRBV5-8 to TRBJ2-7; 9 nucleotides line up with TRBD1. Germline lookup yields CDR1 SGHTS and CDR2 YDEGEE. V trimming: 7 bases; J trimming: 0 bases; junction bases outside the gene matches: 2. There are 13 residues in the CDR3. CDR3 region: CASGQGSSYEQYF. The CDR3 nucleotides read TGTGCCAGCGGACAGGGGAGCTCCTACGAGCAGTACTTC.

The chain uses TRBV12-5 and TRBJ2-7; D is undetermined. The germline V gene encodes CDR1 LGHNT and CDR2 FRNRAP. This CDR3 has 12 residues. The V gene lost 2 bases and the J gene lost 2 bases, with 4 bases spanning the gap. CDR3 loop: CASGLRPYEQYF. The DNA of the CDR3 is TGTGCTAGTGGTTTGCGCCCCTACGAGCAGTACTTC.

This clone was picked up a small number of times. This chain links TRBV5-1 with TRBJ2-1; no clear D. CDR3 size: 13 residues. Germline CDR1 reads SGHRS; CDR2 reads YFSETQ. The ends were cut back, 2 bases at V and 4 bases at J, with 7 bases in the middle. CDR3 residues: CASSLLQYNEQFF. In DNA form, the CDR3 reads TGCGCCAGCAGCTTATTACAGTACAATGAGCAGTTCTTC.

The chain is built from TRBV18 and TRBJ2-1, with D possibly being TRBD1 or TRBD2 (6 bases each). The CDR3 covers 15 residues. CDR1 and CDR2 from the germline V gene are KGHSH and LQKENI. Trimming removed 3 bases at V and 10 bases at J, with 19 bases between. The DNA for the CDR3 is TGTGCCAGCTCACCCGGGACTCGGGGGACACGCGAGCAGTTCTTC. This gives the protein CASSPGTRGTREQFF.

The table lists this clone with a few counts. The chain combines TRBV19 with TRBJ2-7, with D perhaps TRBD1 (5 bases). This CDR3 has 13 amino acids. V gave up 3 bases and J gave up 7 bases, with 13 bases separating them. Germline V gene sequence: CDR1 LNHDA, CDR2 SQIVND (reference sequence). The CDR3 coding sequence is TGTGCCAGTAGTATCCTTGACGCAGGGGAGCAGTACTTC. Translating gives CASSILDAGEQYF.

V gene TRBV12-5 combines with J gene TRBJ2-1, with 10 bases fitting TRBD2. The germline V gene encodes CDR1 LGHNT and CDR2 FRNRAP. The CDR3 is made up of 18 amino acids. Trimming cost V 2 bases and J 5 bases; bases outside gene matches: 12. The CDR3 sequence: CASGLIVLELAGNNEQFF. The CDR3 nucleotides read TGTGCTAGTGGTTTGATCGTTCTGGAACTAGCGGGAAACAATGAGCAGTTCTTC.

The chain links TRBV2 to TRBJ1-5, with 8 bases aligning to TRBD1. This CDR3 contains 15 residues. CDR1 and CDR2 from the germline V gene are SNHLY and FYNNEI. Trimming removed 7 bases from V and 3 bases from J; junction bases left unmatched: 8. In DNA form, the CDR3 reads TGTGCCAGCAACCGCCCGGACAGGGACAATCAGCCCCAGCATTTT. This gives the protein CASNRPDRDNQPQHF.

This clone was detected a few times. The chain couples TRBV5-8 to TRBJ2-7; D ambiguous. Germline lookup yields CDR1 SGHTS and CDR2 YDEGEE. Trimming pared 1 base from V and 4 bases from J, leaving 9 bases between. The CDR3 sequence is 13 residues long. CDR3 region: CASSLFGDYEQYF. CDR3 nucleotides: TGTGCCAGCAGCTTGTTTGGAGATTACGAGCAGTACTTC.

The chain employs TRBV7-2 and TRBJ1-5; D perhaps matches TRBD1 (6 bases). The length of the CDR3 is 16 residues. Trimming cost V 2 bases and J 4 bases, with 15 bases left between them. From germline, CDR1 is SGHTA and CDR2 FQGNSA. The CDR3 spells CASSLFPTQGNQPQHF. CDR3 coding DNA: TGTGCCAGCAGCTTATTCCCGACACAGGGTAATCAGCCCCAGCATTTT.

V usage is TRBV7-3 and J usage is TRBJ2-3, with 7 positions matching TRBD2. The CDR3 consists of 16 residues. CDR1 and CDR2 (germline): SGHTA, FQGTGA. With 4 bases clipped from V and 2 bases from J, the junction kept 9 bases outside the gene matches. CDR3 amino acids: CASSYGASGNTDTQYF. The CDR3 nucleotides read TGTGCCAGCAGCTATGGCGCTAGCGGCAACACAGATACGCAGTATTTT.

The rearrangement links TRBV11-2 to TRBJ2-7; D may be TRBD1 or TRBD2 (5 bases each). V shed 3 bases and J shed 5 bases, with 8 bases lying between them. The CDR3 runs to 12 residues. Germline-derived CDR1 and CDR2 are SGHAT and FQNNGV. The CDR3 reads CASSFEGNEQYF. CDR3 coding DNA: TGTGCCAGCAGCTTTGAGGGGAACGAGCAGTACTTC.

V gene TRBV18 combines with J gene TRBJ1-1; 9 bases fit TRBD1. CDR1 KGHSH and CDR2 LQKENI come from the germline V gene. The V segment lost 6 bases and the J segment 7 bases; nucleotides outside the gene matches: 6. The CDR3 loop spans 13 amino acids. The CDR3 is CASSSDRGIEAFF. For the CDR3, the DNA is TGTGCCAGCTCCTCGGACAGGGGCATTGAAGCTTTCTTT.

The chain links TRBV28 to TRBJ2-1; D gene unclear. The V gene lost 1 base and the J gene lost 1 base, with 11 bases spanning the gap. The CDR3 is 16 amino acids. Germline V gives CDR1 MDHEN, CDR2 SYDVKM. The CDR3 bases are TGTGCCAGCAGTTTATTATCGGCAGGTTCCTACAATGAGCAGTTCTTC. Residues: CASSLLSAGSYNEQFF.

The DNA of the CDR3 is TGTGCCAGCAGTTTAGCCACTTACACTGAAGCTTTCTTT. Its translation: CASSLATYTEAFF. The chain joins TRBV27 to TRBJ1-1; the D is unclear. V was shortened by 2 bases and J by 3 bases, with 7 bases between the two germline ends. The length of the CDR3 is 13 residues. From germline, CDR1 is MNHEY and CDR2 SMNVEV (reference sequence).

V gene TRBV19 combines with J gene TRBJ2-7, with D possibly being TRBD1 or TRBD2 (5 bases each). CDR1 and CDR2 (germline): LNHDA, SQIVND (reference sequence). The CDR3 length is 11 residues. V was pared by 9 bases and J by 4 bases, with 10 bases between. The CDR3, as DNA: TGTGCCAGCGGGGCAGCTTACGAGCAGTACTTC. Protein: CASGAAYEQYF.

The V and J genes are TRBV6-1 and TRBJ2-7, with D perhaps matching TRBD2 (7 bases). The CDR3 is 15 amino acids. Germline assignment: CDR1 MNHNS and CDR2 SASEGT. V was trimmed by 3 bases and J by 2 bases, leaving 14 bases between them. CDR3 sequence: CASSEEGGPPYEQYF. The CDR3 DNA sequence: TGTGCCAGCAGTGAGGAGGGGGGGCCTCCCTACGAGCAGTACTTC.

This rearrangement joins TRBV28 to TRBJ2-5; D might be TRBD1 (6 bases). Germline V gene sequence: CDR1 MDHEN, CDR2 SYDVKM. V lost 1 base and J 5 bases, leaving 20 bases between the germline ends. This CDR3 region has 17 residues. CDR3: CASSLSAGGPLRETQYF. The CDR3, as DNA: TGTGCCAGCAGTTTATCAGCTGGGGGCCCTCTCCGGGAGACCCAGTACTTC.

The chain carries TRBV6-5 and TRBJ1-2, with D uncertain. Germline V CDR1 and CDR2: MNHEY, SVGAGI. V gave up 0 bases and J gave up 8 bases, with 19 bases separating them. The CDR3 runs to 16 residues. This CDR3 reads CASSYSNGLLGGGYTF. In nucleotides, the CDR3 is TGTGCCAGCAGTTACTCGAACGGGCTACTTGGAGGAGGCTACACCTTC.

The chain has TRBV5-6 and TRBJ2-1, with a weak D call TRBD2 (6 bases). Germline CDR1 SGHDT, CDR2 YYEEEE. Trimming took off 3 bases at V and 2 bases at J, with 12 bases between the two ends. CDR3 length equals 15 residues. The CDR3 loop is CASSWDFQAYNEQFF. DNA for the CDR3: TGTGCCAGCAGCTGGGACTTTCAGGCCTACAATGAGCAGTTCTTC.

This chain uses TRBV27 with TRBJ1-5; weak D call: TRBD1 (6 bases). Trimming left V 6 bases short and J 4 bases short, with 25 bases between. CDR3 length: 18 residues. Germline V gives CDR1 MNHEY, CDR2 SMNVEV (reference sequence). The CDR3 bases are TGTGCCAGCAGCCGGACGGTTCCGGCAGGGGCAAGGAATCAGCCCCAGCATTTT. Its protein is CASSRTVPAGARNQPQHF.

The chain is built from TRBV6-1 and TRBJ1-5; 8 nucleotides agree with TRBD1. The germline V gene encodes CDR1 MNHNS and CDR2 SASEGT. Trimming took 3 bases from V and 4 from J; bases not matched to a gene: 5. The CDR3 loop spans 15 amino acids. The CDR3 sequence is CASSEITGGNQPQHF. The CDR3 nucleotides read TGTGCCAGCAGTGAGATCACAGGGGGGAATCAGCCCCAGCATTTT.